This TCR beta chain was sequenced during a study of blood T cell repertoires in COVID-19. V was clipped by 11 bases and J by 7 bases; unmatched bases: 10. Germline values: CDR1 SNHLY, CDR2 FYNNEI. This CDR3 is built from 15 residues. Participants spanned ages about 18 to 100 years and resided in roughly 22 US areas. Original processing notes: How many nucleated cells were present was estimated from reference gene primer amplification. Using immunoSEQ multiplex PCR, the repertoire was profiled, and TCRdb retains in-frame clones only, with some absent. Clone size and the V and J calls come from that table; the DNA yielded D and trimming. The sample contains 490,000 or so clones, over 75% of which appear only once.

This TCR came from a woman in her 40s who had recovered from COVID-19. This rearrangement joins TRBV2 to TRBJ2-2, with 13 bases matching TRBD2. Specimen: PBMCs or T cells enriched from blood (not recorded which). The CDR3 DNA follows: TGTGCCTCCCGACTAGCGGGAGGTCCGGGCGGGGAGCTGTTTTTT. It is translated as CASRLAGGPGGELFF.